A single sample is the source of the 9 T cell receptor beta chains below, sequenced in a study of control samples from healthy donors and cancer patients. Data came from immunoSEQ multiplex PCR; TCRdb stores just in-frame clones and leaves some out. Seen here are about 150,000 clones, roughly 93% observed once, and the top ten hold about 2.4%. Sequencing was done on a sample of blood. These receptors were collected from a man aged 45-60 years in good health.

This clone was observed a single time. The rearrangement links TRBV27 to TRBJ2-6, with a possible D match to TRBD2 (5 bases). This CDR3 has 16 residues. The germline V gene encodes CDR1 MNHEY and CDR2 SMNVEV (reference sequence). V shed 3 bases and J shed 4 bases, with 13 bases lying between them. CDR3 region: CASSLPGMTGANVLTF. Written as DNA, the CDR3 is TGTGCCAGCAGTTTGCCGGGGATGACCGGGGCCAACGTCCTGACTTTC.

The chain combines TRBV19 with TRBJ2-4; TRBD2 agrees at 7 bases. CDR3 size: 20 residues. The germline V gene has CDR1 LNHDA and CDR2 SQIVND (reference sequence). Germline trimming cut 5 bases from V and 1 base from J; bases unmatched to any gene: 20. CDR3 nucleotides: TGTGCCAGTAGTCTTACATCTTTGGGCGGGGGATTGAGTGCCAAAAACATTCAGTACTTC. Protein sequence: CASSLTSLGGGLSAKNIQYF. The complete variable domain, with remaining parts taken from reference TRBV19 and TRBJ2-4, reads DGGITQSPKYLFRKEGQNVTLSCEQNLNHDAMYWYRQDPGQGLRLIYYSQIVNDFQKGDIAEGYSVSREKKESFPLTVTSAQKNPTAFYLCASSLTSLGGGLSAKNIQYFGAGTRLSVL.

In its sample, this clone was seen once. The genes are TRBV7-9 and TRBJ2-1, with 13 bases lining up with TRBD2. The CDR3 covers 18 residues. Germline assignment: CDR1 SEHNR and CDR2 FQNEAQ (reference sequence). V was pared by 6 bases and J by 9 bases, with 17 bases of the junction left unmatched. DNA of the CDR3: TGTGCCAGCAGAAGTATCCCTCCGACTAGCGGGAGGTACGGTGAGCAGTTCTTC. Its translation is CASRSIPPTSGRYGEQFF.

This chain links TRBV4-1 with TRBJ1-5; 8 nucleotides align to TRBD1. This CDR3 has 16 residues. Germline CDR1 reads MGHRA; CDR2 reads YSYEKL. J gave up 7 bases and V 1 base, and 9 bases lay outside the gene matches. The CDR3 region has the DNA TGCGCCAGCAGCCAAGGCTCAGGGGGCTTTGGACAGCCCCAGCATTTT. Its translation: CASSQGSGGFGQPQHF.

This rearrangement joins TRBV28 to TRBJ2-3, with D tentatively TRBD2 (6 bases). There are 16 residues in the CDR3. V was trimmed by 5 bases and J by 5 bases, leaving 20 bases between them. Germline loops: CDR1 MDHEN, CDR2 SYDVKM. CDR3 region: CASSPSGLARRDTQYF. CDR3 coding DNA: TGTGCCAGCAGTCCAAGCGGGCTAGCTAGAAGAGATACGCAGTATTTT.

The V gene is TRBV15, the J gene TRBJ2-1; the D gene is possibly TRBD2 (5 bases). Germline CDR1 reads LNHNV; CDR2 reads YYDKDF (reference sequence). Trimming took 1 base from V and 3 from J, leaving 13 bases between them. The CDR3 has 16 amino acids. The CDR3, as DNA: TGTGCCACCAGCAGAGGCCGAGCGGTAAGCTACAATGAGCAGTTCTTC. Residues: CATSRGRAVSYNEQFF.

V gene TRBV6-1 combines with J gene TRBJ2-5; 13 nucleotides agree with TRBD2. Losses at the gene ends were 4 bases for V and 1 base for J; bases not matched to a gene: 15. Germline V gene sequence: CDR1 MNHNS, CDR2 SASEGT. This CDR3 has 20 amino acids. DNA for the CDR3: TGTGCCAGCAGTGTAACAAGACCGGGACTAGCGGGACCACTCCAAGAGACCCAGTACTTC. It yields the protein CASSVTRPGLAGPLQETQYF.

V gene TRBV6-5 combines with J gene TRBJ2-1, with TRBD2 matching over 11 bases. The CDR3 is made up of 15 amino acids. Per the germline V gene, CDR1 is MNHEY and CDR2 is SVGAGI. With 7 bases clipped from V and 8 bases from J, the junction kept 10 bases outside the gene matches. DNA for the CDR3: TGTGCCAGCACTCCACTAGCGGGAGACGGGCATGAGCAGTTCTTC. The encoded protein is CASTPLAGDGHEQFF.

The chain is built from TRBV10-3 and TRBJ2-2, with 9 positions matching TRBD2. The CDR3 runs 14 residues. V was pared by 6 bases and J by 3 bases, with 2 bases of the junction left unmatched. Germline loops: CDR1 ENHRY, CDR2 SYGVKD. The CDR3 sequence is CAIRRGRDTGELFF. The CDR3 DNA reads as TGTGCCATCAGACGCGGGAGGGACACCGGGGAGCTGTTTTTT.